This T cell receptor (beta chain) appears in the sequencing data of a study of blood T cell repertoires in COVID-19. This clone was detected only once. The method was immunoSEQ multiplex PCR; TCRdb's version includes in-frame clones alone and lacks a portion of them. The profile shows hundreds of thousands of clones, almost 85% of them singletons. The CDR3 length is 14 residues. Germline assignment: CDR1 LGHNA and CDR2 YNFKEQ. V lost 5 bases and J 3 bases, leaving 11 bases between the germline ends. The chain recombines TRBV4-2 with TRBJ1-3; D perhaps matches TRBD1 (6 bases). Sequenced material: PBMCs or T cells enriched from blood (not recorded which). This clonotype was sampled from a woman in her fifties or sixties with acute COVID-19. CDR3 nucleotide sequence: TGTGCCAGCAGCTACGTAGGGGGTGGAAACACCATATATTTT. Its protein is CASSYVGGGNTIYF.